This T cell receptor (beta chain) came from a study of T cell responses to AZD1222 COVID-19 vaccine. Study-wide results and caveats: Sampling that yielded the repertoires occurred only after the peak T cell response.

Sequencing used immunoSEQ multiplex PCR; TCRdb keeps in-frame clones, though not all of them. The sample holds approximately 70,000 clones, more than 80% seen once. With regard to this clone: The antigen is not known.

In germline, CDR1 is MDHEN, CDR2 SYDVKM. V gave up 3 bases and J gave up 4 bases, with 3 bases separating them. The CDR3 runs 11 residues. This material consisted of peripheral blood, taken on day 0 of AZD1222 vaccination. The V and J genes are TRBV28 and TRBJ1-2; no clear D. The receptor was derived from an adult in good health. CDR3: CASSFPYGYTF. For the CDR3, the DNA is TGTGCCAGCAGTTTCCCCTATGGCTACACCTTC.